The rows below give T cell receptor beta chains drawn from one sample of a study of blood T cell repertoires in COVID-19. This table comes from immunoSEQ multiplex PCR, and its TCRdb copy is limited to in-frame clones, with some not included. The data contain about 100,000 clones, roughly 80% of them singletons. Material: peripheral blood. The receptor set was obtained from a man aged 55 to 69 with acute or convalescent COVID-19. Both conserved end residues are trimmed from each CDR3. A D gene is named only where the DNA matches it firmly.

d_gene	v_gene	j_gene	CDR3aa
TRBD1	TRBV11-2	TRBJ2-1	ASSFTTGYSNEQF
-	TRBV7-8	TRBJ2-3	ASSLFLVSGSTDTQY
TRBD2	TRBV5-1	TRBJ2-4	ASSLLAGIAKNIQY
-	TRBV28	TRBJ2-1	ASSQGGANNEQF
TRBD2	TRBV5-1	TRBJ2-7	ASSLLGGLAYEQY
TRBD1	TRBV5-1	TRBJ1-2	ASSLGTGIGGYT
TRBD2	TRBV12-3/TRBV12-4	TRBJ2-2	ASSSLAGGELF
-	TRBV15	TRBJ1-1	ATSRGGTGNTEAF
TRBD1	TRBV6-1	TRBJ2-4	ASSALDRVPKNIQY
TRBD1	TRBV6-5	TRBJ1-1	ASSLRTGAYTEAF
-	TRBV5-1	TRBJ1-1	ASRKGQGLNTEAF
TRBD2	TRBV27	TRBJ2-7	ASSVQLASKSYEQY
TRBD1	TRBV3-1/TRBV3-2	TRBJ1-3	ASSQGRQGHSGNTIY
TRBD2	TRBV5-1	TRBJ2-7	ASKLLAGAYEQY
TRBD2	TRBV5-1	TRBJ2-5	ASSLNPASGSYKGETQY
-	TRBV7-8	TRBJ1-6	ASSSNVGAPFSPLH
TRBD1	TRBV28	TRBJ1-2	ASSSPGQGSYGYT
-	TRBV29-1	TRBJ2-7	SARVGGYEQY
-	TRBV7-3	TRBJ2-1	ASSHPPLRPARTEAYNEQF
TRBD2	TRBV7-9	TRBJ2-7	ASSFSGSGGEQY
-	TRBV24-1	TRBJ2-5	ATSDVDRTETQY
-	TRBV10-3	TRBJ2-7	AIRETPSYEQY
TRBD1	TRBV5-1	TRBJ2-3	ASSLGQGASDTQY
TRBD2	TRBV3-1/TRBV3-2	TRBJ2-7	ASSQRAGGLAGSYEQY
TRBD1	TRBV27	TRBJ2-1	ASSPVPGRQGWNNEQF
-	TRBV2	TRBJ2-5	ASGRSSGETQY